The 22 T cell receptor beta chains given below trace back to one sample, sequenced in a study of T cell responses to AZD1222 COVID-19 vaccine. Using immunoSEQ multiplex PCR, the repertoire was profiled, and TCRdb retains in-frame clones only, with some absent. The profile shows approximately 140,000 clones, 92% of them singletons. Sequenced here: peripheral blood, sampled 28 days after the second AZD1222 dose. Source of these receptors: an adult who received the AZD1222 COVID-19 vaccine.

This clone is a singleton in its sample. The chain carries TRBV3-1 (or the pseudogene TRBV3-2) and TRBJ1-2, with a tentative D call TRBD1 (6 bases). There are 17 residues in the CDR3. Per the germline V gene, CDR1 is LGHDT and CDR2 is YNNKEL (reference sequence). V lost 6 bases, J lost 6 bases, and 26 bases lay in between. Here the CDR3 reads CASSHPHPDSQIDGYTF. The CDR3 nucleotides are TGTGCCAGCAGTCACCCCCACCCGGACAGCCAGATCGATGGCTACACCTTC.

The rearrangement links TRBV27 to TRBJ2-3; no clear D gene. The CDR3 loop spans 11 amino acids. CDR1 is MNHEY and CDR2 is SMNVEV in the germline V gene (reference sequence). V was cut by 6 bases and J by 5 bases, with 6 bases left in between. The CDR3 loop is CASSHLDTQYF. In DNA, the CDR3 is TGTGCCAGCAGCCATTTAGATACGCAGTATTTT.

The gene calls are TRBV28 and TRBJ2-1, with TRBD2 matching 12 bases. V was pared by 7 bases and J by 10 bases, with 5 bases of the junction left unmatched. This CDR3 comprises 13 residues. CDR1 and CDR2 from the germline V gene are MDHEN and SYDVKM. The CDR3 nucleotides read TGTGCCAGCATGGGACTAGCGGGTGTGGAGCAGTTCTTC. This sequence encodes CASMGLAGVEQFF.

The DNA of the CDR3 is TGTGCCAGCAGCTTAGCGTCGGGACAGGGAGGTGATGGCTACACCTTC. Translation: CASSLASGQGGDGYTF. The chain joins TRBV7-9 to TRBJ1-2; the match to TRBD1 covers 9 bases. The V and J ends lost 0 bases and 6 bases, in that order; junction bases with no gene match: 8. Per germline, CDR1 SEHNR and CDR2 FQNEAQ (reference sequence). The CDR3 totals 16 residues.

This chain uses TRBV7-3 with TRBJ1-4; TRBD1 aligns across 7 bases. Unmatched junction bases numbered 14, after V lost 1 base and J lost 3 bases. The CDR3 sequence is 19 residues long. Germline V gene sequence: CDR1 SGHTA, CDR2 FQGTGA. The CDR3 is CASSLKRGTEDAANEKLFF. The CDR3, as DNA: TGTGCCAGCAGCTTAAAGAGGGGGACAGAGGATGCGGCTAATGAAAAACTGTTTTTT.

On this clone itself: The same CDR3 can be traced to other DNA sequences in this sample. The chain couples TRBV11-2 to TRBJ2-3; D remains unclear. V dropped 1 base and J dropped 8 bases, with 4 bases sitting between them. The CDR3 is 11 residues long. CDR1 and CDR2 from the germline V gene are SGHAT and FQNNGV. The CDR3 DNA reads as TGTGCCAGCAGCTTAGGGGGTACGCAGTATTTT. Residues: CASSLGGTQYF. Full variable domain (outside the CDR3, taken from reference TRBV11-2 and TRBJ2-3): EAGVAQSPRYKIIEKRQSVAFWCNPISGHATLYWYQQILGQGPKLLIQFQNNGVVDDSQLPKDRFSAERLKGVDSTLKIQPAKLEDSAVYLCASSLGGTQYFGPGTRLTVL.

The chain carries TRBV12-3 or TRBV12-4 and TRBJ1-2; 9 nucleotides agree with TRBD1. V shed 9 bases and J 8 bases; nucleotides not matched to a gene: 7. The CDR3 spans 12 residues. CDR3 loop: CASTGTGFGYTF. CDR3 sequence (DNA): TGTGCCAGTACCGGGACAGGGTTCGGCTACACCTTC.

The chain recombines TRBV30 with TRBJ1-1; D is possibly TRBD1 (6 bases). With 1 base removed from V and 3 bases from J, the gap between germline ends came to 12 bases. Looked up from germline, CDR1 is GTSNPN and CDR2 is SVGIG (reference sequence). The CDR3 consists of 14 residues. CDR3: CAWSAAGDDTEAFF. The CDR3 nucleotides are TGTGCCTGGAGTGCGGCAGGGGATGACACTGAAGCTTTCTTT.

Only one count was recorded for this clone. V and J are TRBV11-2 and TRBJ2-3; possibly TRBD1 or TRBD2 for D (5 bases each). The CDR3 is 17 residues long. CDR1 SGHAT and CDR2 FQNNGV come from the germline V gene. V was trimmed by 5 bases and J by 2 bases, leaving 20 bases between them. CDR3 sequence reads: CASSPTEGTEFTDTQYF. CDR3 nucleotide sequence: TGTGCCAGCAGCCCGACTGAGGGGACGGAATTCACAGATACGCAGTATTTT.

The genes are TRBV3-1 (or the pseudogene TRBV3-2) and TRBJ2-7; 9 bases map to TRBD1. Per germline, CDR1 LGHDT and CDR2 YNNKEL (reference sequence). The CDR3 covers 14 residues. With V trimmed by 0 bases and J by 5 bases, 2 bases remained unmatched. CDR3 sequence: CASSQEHRGHEQYF. CDR3 coding DNA: TGTGCCAGCAGCCAAGAGCACAGGGGGCACGAGCAGTACTTC.

The chain joins TRBV5-1 to TRBJ1-3; maybe TRBD1 (5 bases). The CDR3 is 17 residues long. The V gene lost 4 bases and the J gene lost 2 bases, with 19 bases spanning the gap. The germline gives CDR1 SGHRS, CDR2 YFSETQ. CDR3 nucleotide sequence: TGCGCCAGCAGCCCCGGCCGGGGCAGGGAAGCTGGAAACACCATATATTTT. This sequence encodes CASSPGRGREAGNTIYF. Combining the CDR3 with reference TRBV5-1 and TRBJ1-3 gives the whole variable domain KAGVTQTPRYLIKTRGQQVTLSCSPISGHRSVSWYQQTPGQGLQFLFEYFSETQRNKGNFPGRFSGRQFSNSRSEMNVSTLELGDSALYLCASSPGRGREAGNTIYFGEGSWLTVV.

The J gene is TRBJ1-1, the V gene TRBV6-2 or TRBV6-3, with a weak D call TRBD1 (5 bases). The length of the CDR3 is 13 residues. V lost 2 bases and J lost 8, with 12 bases in between. Germline V CDR1 and CDR2: MNHEY, SVGEGT. For the CDR3, the DNA is TGTGCCAGCAGTTACGGACACACGGTGGAAGCTTTCTTT. It translates to CASSYGHTVEAFF.

The chain links TRBV27 to TRBJ2-2; no clear D. Per germline, CDR1 MNHEY and CDR2 SMNVEV (reference sequence). This CDR3 spans 16 amino acids. V lost 0 bases, J lost 5 bases, and 13 bases lay in between. DNA for the CDR3: TGTGCCAGCAGTTTATCTGCGGCCCCGAGGACCGGGGAGCTGTTTTTT. Its protein is CASSLSAAPRTGELFF.

The genes are TRBV5-1 and TRBJ1-5; 8 nucleotides line up with TRBD1. The CDR3 loop spans 15 amino acids. Germline assignment: CDR1 SGHRS and CDR2 YFSETQ. Losses at the gene ends were 4 bases for V and 3 bases for J; bases not matched to a gene: 6. CDR3 sequence reads: CASSLQGALNQPQHF. The CDR3 coding sequence is TGCGCCAGCAGCCTCCAGGGGGCCCTCAATCAGCCCCAGCATTTT.

The chain recombines TRBV5-1 with TRBJ2-1; no clear D. The CDR3 length is 15 residues. Germline CDR1 is SGHRS and CDR2 is YFSETQ. V shed 0 bases and J shed 0 bases, with 7 bases lying between them. As DNA, the CDR3 is TGCGCCAGCAGCTTGGGGCAGCTCTCCTACAATGAGCAGTTCTTC. The encoded protein is CASSLGQLSYNEQFF.

The chain carries TRBV18 and TRBJ2-1; TRBD2 aligns across 7 bases. In germline, CDR1 is KGHSH, CDR2 LQKENI. The length of the CDR3 is 17 residues. V dropped 5 bases and J dropped 6; count of bases not matched to a gene: 16. CDR3 protein: CASSVRYGGSGLNEQFF. In nucleotides, the CDR3 is TGTGCCAGCTCAGTCCGCTATGGCGGGAGCGGACTCAATGAGCAGTTCTTC.

The chain recombines TRBV20-1 with TRBJ1-5; TRBD1 matches at 7 bases. CDR1 and CDR2 from the germline V gene are DFQATT and SNEGSKA (reference sequence). The CDR3 has 15 amino acids. Trimming removed 3 bases from V and 0 bases from J; junction bases left unmatched: 5. The CDR3 protein is CSASDRDYSNQPQHF. As DNA, the CDR3 is TGCAGTGCTAGTGACAGGGATTATAGCAATCAGCCCCAGCATTTT.

V is TRBV7-8 and J is TRBJ2-5; D not certain. There are 15 residues in the CDR3. V was shortened by 5 bases and J by 0 bases, with 13 bases between the two germline ends. Germline V gene sequence: CDR1 SGHVS, CDR2 FQNEAQ. The DNA of the CDR3 is TGTGCCAGCAGCCCCTATACAGCTTACCAAGAGACCCAGTACTTC. Translation: CASSPYTAYQETQYF.

This clone occurred a few times. The rearrangement joins TRBV6-4 to TRBJ2-3; the match to TRBD2 covers 10 bases. The V gene end was trimmed by 2 bases and the J gene end by 1 base; junction bases not matched to a gene: 0. The germline V gene has CDR1 MRHNA and CDR2 SNTAGT. This CDR3 comprises 15 residues. CDR3 amino acids: CASSDGTSGTDTQYF. The CDR3 DNA is TGTGCCAGCAGTGACGGGACTAGCGGCACAGATACGCAGTATTTT.

This sequence joins TRBV3-1 (or the pseudogene TRBV3-2) and TRBJ1-5; TRBD1 matches at 7 bases. Unmatched junction bases numbered 10, after V lost 4 bases and J lost 7 bases. Per germline, CDR1 LGHDT and CDR2 YNNKEL (reference sequence). This CDR3 is built from 15 residues. CDR3 amino acids: CASSRAGGAGQPQHF. The CDR3, as DNA: TGTGCCAGCAGCCGAGCAGGGGGTGCGGGACAGCCCCAGCATTTT.

This clone was seen just once. The chain joins TRBV27 to TRBJ2-1, with TRBD1 as a possible D gene (6 bases). The CDR3 totals 13 residues. Per the germline V gene, CDR1 is MNHEY and CDR2 is SMNVEV (reference sequence). V gave up 5 bases and J gave up 15 bases, with 20 bases separating them. In DNA, the CDR3 is TGTGCCAGCAGTGCACAGGGTCGGGGCGGGCCGTTCTTC. Amino acid sequence: CASSAQGRGGPFF.

Concerning this clone itself: Different DNA sequences within this sample yield the same CDR3. V usage is TRBV30 and J usage is TRBJ1-5; 8 bases fit TRBD1. V lost 2 bases and J lost 4; bases outside the gene matches: 1. CDR1 GTSNPN and CDR2 SVGIG come from the germline V gene (reference sequence). The CDR3 contains 13 residues. The CDR3 DNA is TGTGCCTGGAGTCGACAGGGGAATCAGCCCCAGCATTTT. Translation: CAWSRQGNQPQHF.